The 25 T cell receptor beta chains below come from one sample, sequenced in a study of T-cell reconstitution after alpha-beta-depleted transplantation in children. The authors prepared the TCRbeta library with unique molecular identifiers. TCRdb re-called the PCR reads through MiXCR, storing one row per CDR3 protein. This table has around 200,000 distinct CDR3 sequences, 11% appearing once. This sample comprised PBMCs, obtained before TCRalphabeta/CD19-depleted stem cell transplant. The receptors shown here come from a child under three years old with acute myeloid leukemia, due to receive a stem cell transplant.

This clonotype was picked up many times. The chain employs TRBV20-1 and TRBJ2-7; 7 positions agree with TRBD2. Trimming removed 5 bases from V and 4 bases from J; junction bases left unmatched: 2. The CDR3 runs to 11 residues. Germline CDR1 is DFQATT and CDR2 is SNEGSKA (reference sequence). The CDR3 is CSAQRDYEQYF. The CDR3 DNA reads as TGCAGTGCTCAGCGGGATTACGAGCAGTACTTC.

For this clonotype: This may come from a read error, since a much larger clone is one base off. The rearrangement links TRBV3-1 to TRBJ1-1; a weak D match, TRBD1 (6 bases). The CDR3 consists of 13 residues. Germline V gene sequence: CDR1 LGHDT, CDR2 YNNKEL (reference sequence). In nucleotides, the CDR3 is TGTGCCGGCAGCCAAGATACGACAGGCGAAGCTTTCTTT. Its protein product is CAGSQDTTGEAFF.

Many counts were recorded for this clonotype. The V and J genes are TRBV20-1 and TRBJ1-4; D not resolved. The germline V and J ends were trimmed by 2 bases and 8 bases, with 12 bases remaining between them. Germline-derived CDR1 and CDR2 are DFQATT and SNEGSKA (reference sequence). This CDR3 spans 13 amino acids. The CDR3 nucleotides read TGCAGTGCTAGACCCAATGATGAGGAAAAACTGTTTTTT. It specifies CSARPNDEEKLFF.

This clonotype was detected a few times. This sequence joins TRBV6-5 and TRBJ2-2; D not certain. The CDR3 contains 15 residues. The V gene lost 7 bases and the J gene lost 0 bases, with 12 bases spanning the gap. Germline assignment: CDR1 MNHEY and CDR2 SVGAGI. CDR3 loop: CASKPQIANTGELFF. Here the CDR3 DNA reads TGTGCCAGCAAGCCCCAAATCGCGAACACCGGGGAGCTGTTTTTT.

Points on this clonotype: Just one base apart from a much larger clone, this may be a read error. The chain employs TRBV4-2 and TRBJ1-6; 7 bases line up with TRBD1. The CDR3 is 13 residues long. The germline gives CDR1 LGHNA, CDR2 YNFKEQ. The CDR3 is CPTRQGANSPLHF. CDR3 coding DNA: TGTCCCACAAGACAGGGTGCTAATTCACCCCTCCACTTT.

This clonotype has ten or more counts. The CDR3 spells CASSLAAGNYEQYF. The CDR3 DNA reads TGTGCCAGCAGCTTAGCTGCAGGAAACTACGAGCAGTACTTC. The chain links TRBV7-2 to TRBJ2-7; no firm D call. Germline assignment: CDR1 SGHTA and CDR2 FQGNSA. The CDR3 loop spans 14 amino acids. With 0 bases removed from V and 3 bases from J, the gap between germline ends came to 9 bases.

This clonotype appeared many times. This chain connects TRBV4-1 to TRBJ2-1, with D maybe TRBD2 (6 bases). The germline V gene encodes CDR1 MGHRA and CDR2 YSYEKL. The V and J ends lost 3 bases and 2 bases respectively, with 8 bases between them. This CDR3 is 14 amino acids long. The CDR3 DNA reads as TGCGCCAGCAGCCACACGGGGGCCTACAATGAGCAGTTCTTC. It translates to CASSHTGAYNEQFF.

In this sample, this clonotype turned up many times. The rearrangement joins TRBV5-1 to TRBJ2-2, with D hard to call. Per germline, CDR1 SGHRS and CDR2 YFSETQ. The CDR3 loop spans 16 amino acids. Trimming took off 4 bases at V and 0 bases at J, with 13 bases between the two ends. The CDR3, as DNA: TGCGCCAGCAGCCCTTGGTACAGCGCGAACACCGGGGAGCTGTTTTTT. Translation gives CASSPWYSANTGELFF.

Only a few counts were recorded for this clonotype. This chain connects TRBV29-1 to TRBJ2-5; 7 nucleotides line up with TRBD2. CDR1 is SQVTM and CDR2 is ANQGSEA in the germline V gene. The CDR3 loop spans 14 amino acids. Unmatched junction bases numbered 10, after V lost 6 bases and J lost 3 bases. CDR3 sequence (DNA): TGCAGCGTCCTTCGGTGGCGGGAGAAAGAGACCCAGTACTTC. Its translation is CSVLRWREKETQYF.

This clonotype was picked up many times. The CDR3 bases are TGTGCCAGCAGTGAAAGGGGCGGGGAGGGGCAGTTCTTC. Its translation: CASSERGGEGQFF. The gene calls are TRBV2 and TRBJ2-1; TRBD2 agrees at 7 bases. The CDR3 spans 13 residues. After removal of 2 bases from V and 12 bases from J, the junction contained 7 bases not matched to a gene. The germline V gene encodes CDR1 SNHLY and CDR2 FYNNEI.

The gene calls are TRBV20-1 and TRBJ2-3, with 10 bases that match TRBD2. Germline V gene sequence: CDR1 DFQATT, CDR2 SNEGSKA (reference sequence). The CDR3 is 15 amino acids. The junction had 6 bases not matched to a gene; V was cut back by 6 bases and J by 0 bases. The CDR3 reads CSAPPTSGSTDTQYF. The CDR3 DNA reads as TGCAGTGCCCCACCGACTAGCGGGAGCACAGATACGCAGTATTTT.

This clonotype came up many times. The chain employs TRBV3-1 and TRBJ2-5; D ambiguous. V was trimmed by 1 base and J by 1 base, leaving 7 bases between them. CDR1 and CDR2 from the germline V gene are LGHDT and YNNKEL (reference sequence). The CDR3 is 14 amino acids. DNA for the CDR3: TGTGCCAGCAGCCAAGGCCGCCTCCAAGAGACCCAGTACTTC. It specifies CASSQGRLQETQYF.

As for this clonotype: Germline and junction disagree at one end, which may indicate a read error. The chain links TRBV19 to TRBJ1-2; no firm D call. The CDR3 runs 14 residues. Germline V gives CDR1 LNHDA, CDR2 SQIVND (reference sequence). The CDR3 nucleotides are TGTGCCAGTAGTATCGGACGCGGAACCTATGGCGACACCTTC. Translation: CASSIGRGTYGDTF.

This clonotype appeared many times. The rearrangement joins TRBV18 to TRBJ2-7; D is ambiguous. Trimming took 2 bases from V and 3 from J, leaving 14 bases between them. Germline V lookup: CDR1 KGHSH, CDR2 LQKENI. The CDR3 extends over 15 amino acids. The CDR3 DNA reads TGTGCCAGCTCACCAGCGGCTAAAGCTCGCTACGAGCAGTACTTC. Protein: CASSPAAKARYEQYF. Full variable domain (missing parts from reference TRBV18 and TRBJ2-7): NAGVMQNPRHLVRRRGQEARLRCSPMKGHSHVYWYRQLPEEGLKFMVYLQKENIIDESGMPKERFSAEFPKEGPSILRIQQVVRGDSAAYFCASSPAAKARYEQYFGPGTRLTVT.

This clonotype was detected many times. The chain recombines TRBV24-1 with TRBJ2-3; the D is unclear. The CDR3 totals 12 residues. Per germline, CDR1 KGHDR and CDR2 SFDVKD. Trimming stripped 1 base from V and 8 bases from J, with 6 bases between. In DNA, the CDR3 is TGTGCCACCAGTGATTTTAGAGGTACGCAGTATTTT. Amino acid sequence: CATSDFRGTQYF.

This clonotype was seen ten or more times. V and J are TRBV28 and TRBJ1-2; D not certain. The CDR3 contains 14 residues. Looked up from germline, CDR1 is MDHEN and CDR2 is SYDVKM. Trimming stripped 5 bases from V and 4 bases from J, with 14 bases between. This CDR3 is CASSTTRAPYGYTF. Here the CDR3 DNA reads TGTGCCAGCAGTACGACCCGTGCCCCCTATGGCTACACCTTC.

This clonotype has a count of ten or more. The chain uses TRBV20-1 and TRBJ1-1; 7 nucleotides match TRBD1. The V gene end was trimmed by 6 bases and the J gene end by 6 bases; junction bases not matched to a gene: 7. The germline V gene has CDR1 DFQATT and CDR2 SNEGSKA (reference sequence). The CDR3 covers 12 residues. The chain's CDR3 is CSATETGAEAFF. As DNA, the CDR3 is TGCAGTGCGACAGAAACAGGGGCTGAAGCTTTCTTT.

The sample holds many counts of this clonotype. The J gene is TRBJ2-7, the V gene TRBV20-1; D is unresolved. V shed 1 base and J shed 6 bases, with 13 bases lying between them. The CDR3 covers 13 residues. Germline CDR1 reads DFQATT; CDR2 reads SNEGSKA (reference sequence). This CDR3 reads CSARGKEPLEQYF. The CDR3 DNA reads as TGCAGTGCTAGAGGTAAAGAACCCCTCGAGCAGTACTTC.

This chain uses TRBV25-1 with TRBJ2-7; no firm D call. CDR3 length: 13 amino acids. Between the trimmed V and J ends, which lost 3 bases and 1 base, there was a span of 7 bases. CDR1 is MGHDK and CDR2 is SYGVNS in the germline V gene. The CDR3 sequence: CASSETPSYEQYF. The DNA of the CDR3 is TGTGCCAGCAGTGAGACACCTTCCTACGAGCAGTACTTC.

This clonotype occurred many times. The chain combines TRBV6-5 with TRBJ2-7; 9 nucleotides line up with TRBD2. The CDR3 is 16 amino acids. Germline-derived CDR1 and CDR2 are MNHEY and SVGAGI. Trimming took 4 bases from V and 2 from J; bases not matched to a gene: 9. The CDR3 DNA reads TGTGCCAGCAGTTTCTACAGGCTAGCGGGACCCTACGAGCAGTACTTC. Amino acids: CASSFYRLAGPYEQYF.

This sequence joins TRBV7-3 and TRBJ1-1, with D tentatively TRBD1 (5 bases). V was pared by 0 bases and J by 7 bases, with 12 bases between. Germline CDR1 reads SGHTA; CDR2 reads FQGTGA. This CDR3 comprises 14 residues. CDR3 amino acids: CASSLTEGWGEAFF. CDR3 sequence (DNA): TGTGCCAGCAGCTTAACGGAGGGGTGGGGTGAAGCTTTCTTT.

In this sample, this clonotype turned up many times. The chain joins TRBV5-1 to TRBJ2-4; TRBD1 agrees at 7 bases. V gave up 2 bases and J gave up 1 base; unmatched junction bases: 9. The V gene's germline CDR1 is SGHRS and CDR2 YFSETQ. This CDR3 has 17 amino acids. The CDR3 sequence: CASSLKMTGMAKNIQYF. The CDR3 nucleotides read TGCGCCAGCAGCTTAAAAATGACAGGGATGGCCAAAAACATTCAGTACTTC.

The V call is TRBV7-8, the J call TRBJ2-3; D is perhaps TRBD2 (7 bases). Germline CDR1 reads SGHVS; CDR2 reads FQNEAQ. Trimming removed 2 bases at V and 3 bases at J, with 24 bases between. The CDR3 extends over 19 amino acids. The CDR3 DNA follows: TGTGCCAGCAGCTTATCTCCCCTCAGGGCGGGGGCAAGGACAGATACGCAGTATTTT. Its protein product is CASSLSPLRAGARTDTQYF.

A few counts support this clonotype. The CDR3 bases are TGTGCCAGCAGCTTAGCTAGCGGGGGCAACTTTTTCCCGTACTTC. Protein product: CASSLASGGNFFPYF. This chain links TRBV7-6 with TRBJ2-7, with TRBD2 matching over 9 bases. This CDR3 is 15 amino acids long. Germline trimming cut 0 bases from V and 12 bases from J; bases unmatched to any gene: 12. CDR1 is SGHVS and CDR2 is FNYEAQ in the germline V gene.

This clonotype was seen repeatedly, ten times or more. This chain connects TRBV10-3 to TRBJ2-1, with TRBD2 matching 9 bases. V lost 0 bases, J lost 7 bases, and 4 bases stayed unmatched. The CDR3 length is 15 residues. Germline V lookup: CDR1 ENHRY, CDR2 SYGVKD. The CDR3 nucleotides are TGTGCCATCAGTGAGTCTGCGGGGGGGTGGAATGAGCAGTTCTTC. Residues: CAISESAGGWNEQFF.